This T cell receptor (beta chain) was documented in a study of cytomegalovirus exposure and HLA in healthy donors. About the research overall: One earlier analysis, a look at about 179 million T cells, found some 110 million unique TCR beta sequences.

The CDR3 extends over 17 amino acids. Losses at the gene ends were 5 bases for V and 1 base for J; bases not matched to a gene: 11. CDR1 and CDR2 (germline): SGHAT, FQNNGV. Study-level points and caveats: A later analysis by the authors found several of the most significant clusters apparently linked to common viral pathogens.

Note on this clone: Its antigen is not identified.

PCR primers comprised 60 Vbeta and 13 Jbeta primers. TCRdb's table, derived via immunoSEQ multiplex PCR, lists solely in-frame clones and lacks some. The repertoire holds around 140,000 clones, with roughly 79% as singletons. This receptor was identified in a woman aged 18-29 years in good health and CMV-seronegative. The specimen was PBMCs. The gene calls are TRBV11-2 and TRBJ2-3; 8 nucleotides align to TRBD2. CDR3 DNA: TGTGCCAGCAGCCCCGTGGAGGTCGGGGGGGGCACAGATACGCAGTATTTT. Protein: CASSPVEVGGGTDTQYF.